A selection of T cell receptor beta chains follows, all from one sample in a study of blood T cell repertoires in COVID-19. Only in-frame clones appear in the TCRdb table, and some are missing; sequencing was by immunoSEQ multiplex PCR. Of about 64,000 clones listed, more than 75% are singletons. Sequencing used PBMCs or T cells enriched from blood (not recorded which). Every receptor here comes from a woman between 40 and 50 years old who had recovered from COVID-19. Each CDR3 is given with its conserved first and last residue. The order of the fields is J gene, D gene, V gene, CDR3 protein, CDR3 DNA. A D gene is named only where the DNA matches it firmly.

j_gene: TRBJ1-3; d_gene: -; v_gene: TRBV3-1/TRBV3-2; CDR3aa: CASSQDAGAGNTIYF; CDR3nt: TGTGCCAGCAGCCAAGATGCGGGGGCTGGAAACACCATATATTTT
j_gene: TRBJ2-1; d_gene: -; v_gene: TRBV9; CDR3aa: CASSVEQASVDEQFF; CDR3nt: TGTGCCAGCAGCGTAGAACAGGCATCAGTCGATGAGCAGTTCTTC
j_gene: TRBJ2-5; d_gene: TRBD1; v_gene: TRBV3-1/TRBV3-2; CDR3aa: CASSQYRGEETQYF; CDR3nt: TGTGCCAGCAGCCAATACAGGGGCGAAGAGACCCAGTACTTC
j_gene: TRBJ2-3; d_gene: TRBD1; v_gene: TRBV6-4; CDR3aa: CASSTGTGGSDTQYF; CDR3nt: TGTGCCAGCAGCACCGGGACAGGTGGTTCAGATACGCAGTATTTT
j_gene: TRBJ2-3; d_gene: TRBD2; v_gene: TRBV5-1; CDR3aa: CASSSGTSQGDTQYF; CDR3nt: TGCGCCAGCAGCTCTGGGACTAGCCAAGGAGATACGCAGTATTTT
j_gene: TRBJ2-5; d_gene: TRBD2; v_gene: TRBV2; CDR3aa: CASSWTSGAVVDQETQYF; CDR3nt: TGTGCCAGCAGCTGGACTAGCGGGGCAGTAGTAGATCAAGAGACCCAGTACTTC
j_gene: TRBJ1-2; d_gene: -; v_gene: TRBV7-9; CDR3aa: CASSNFRQATDYGYTF; CDR3nt: TGTGCCAGCAGCAACTTCCGACAGGCAACTGACTATGGCTACACCTTC
j_gene: TRBJ1-4; d_gene: -; v_gene: TRBV10-3; CDR3aa: CAIRGTNEKLFF; CDR3nt: TGTGCCATCAGGGGCACTAATGAAAAACTGTTTTTT
j_gene: TRBJ2-6; d_gene: TRBD1; v_gene: TRBV19; CDR3aa: CASSRGQGPSGANVLTF; CDR3nt: TGTGCCAGTAGTCGGGGACAGGGGCCCTCTGGGGCCAACGTCCTGACTTTC
j_gene: TRBJ1-3; d_gene: -; v_gene: TRBV15; CDR3aa: CATSRDGQPGNTIYF; CDR3nt: TGTGCCACCAGCAGAGACGGACAGCCTGGAAACACCATATATTTT